This TCR beta chain emerged from a study of post-analysis software for immune sequencing data. Study at large: Patients with relapsing-remitting, secondary progressive and progressive-relapsing multiple sclerosis courses were all represented.

Study-wide results and limits: Four or five TRBV segments, TRBV5-6, TRBV5-1 and TRBV20-1 among them, were found more frequent in patients than controls. Batch-mates among the samples co-clustered strongly by F measure.

The CDR3 sequence is 16 residues long. V was clipped by 0 bases and J by 4 bases; unmatched bases: 7. CDR1 and CDR2 from the germline V gene are LNHNV and YYDKDF (reference sequence). Unique molecular identifiers were present in the TCR beta cDNA libraries. Input of roughly 1 to 11 million T cells yielded around 500,000 cDNA molecules. MiXCR was run by TCRdb on the PCR reads, yielding one entry per CDR3 protein. The repertoire includes under 200,000 distinct CDR3 sequences, 25% to 35% of them detected once, and 3.4% sits in the top ten. In the case of this clonotype: Its specificity is not known. A read error may be the cause here, since a much bigger clone is one base away.

The sequenced sample was blood. The V call is TRBV15, the J call TRBJ2-3; 7 bases are shared with TRBD2. The receptor was derived from a girl aged 2-17 years with multiple sclerosis. The CDR3 protein is CATSRDRAGDADTQYF. CDR3 nucleotide sequence: TGTGCCACCAGCAGAGATAGGGCGGGAGATGCAGATACGCAGTATTTT.